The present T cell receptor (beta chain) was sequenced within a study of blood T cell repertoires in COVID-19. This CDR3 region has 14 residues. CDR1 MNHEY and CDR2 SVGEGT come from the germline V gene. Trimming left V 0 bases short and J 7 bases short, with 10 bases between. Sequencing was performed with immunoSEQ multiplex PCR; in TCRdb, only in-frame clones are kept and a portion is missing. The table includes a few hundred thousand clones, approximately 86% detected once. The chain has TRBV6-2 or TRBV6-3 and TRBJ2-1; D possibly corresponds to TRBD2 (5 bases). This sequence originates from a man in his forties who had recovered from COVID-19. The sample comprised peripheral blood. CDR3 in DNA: TGTGCCAGCAGTTACTCGCCGCTAGCAAATGAGCAGTTCTTC. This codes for CASSYSPLANEQFF.